The present T cell receptor (beta chain) was sequenced within a study of shared clonotypes between healthy human individuals. Study in general: Donors consisted of two women and a few men between 18 and 49. CD4 naive and CD4 memory each took three plates per donor, while CD8 naive took two and CD8 memory one.

Germline V gene sequence: CDR1 SGHRS, CDR2 YFSETQ. V lost 2 bases and J lost 0; bases outside the gene matches: 7. The CDR3 runs to 16 residues. In this sample, this clone turned up a few times. Its target is unknown. The test was conducted at deep level. Sequencing was performed with immunoSEQ multiplex PCR; in TCRdb, only in-frame clones are kept and a portion is missing. The table has around 1 million clones, 70% to 85% seen once. Study results and limitations: A limitation of the genetic and exposure-history diversity represented arose from few donors.

The V gene is TRBV5-1, the J gene TRBJ2-7; 8 bases agree with TRBD2. Sequenced material: memory CD4+ T cells sorted from blood. Subset reported: CD45RA-negative fraction. The source is a young man in good health. DNA of the CDR3: TGCGCCAGCAGCTTCCCAATAGCGGGGAGCTCCTACGAGCAGTACTTC. Amino acids: CASSFPIAGSSYEQYF.